The 10 T cell receptor beta chains in this list originate from one sample, sequenced in a study of shared clonotypes between healthy human individuals. CD45RO-negative, CCR7-positively selected cells formed the naive CD8 fraction, excluding terminally differentiated effector memory CD45RA+ cells. Here immunoSEQ multiplex PCR was the method, and the copy in TCRdb shows in-frame clones only, minus some. Seen here are roughly 2,000,000 clones, just under 95% observed once, and the top ten hold approximately 1.6%. Sequenced input: naive CD8+ T cells from PBMCs. Receptor source: a man younger than 35 in good health. Some clones in this sample may be carry-over from other donors' samples.

The chain links TRBV30 to TRBJ1-4; TRBD1 matches 9 bases. V lost 3 bases, J lost 3 bases, and 2 bases stayed unmatched. The germline CDR1 and CDR2 sequences are GTSNPN and SVGIG (reference sequence). This CDR3 has 14 amino acids. CDR3 sequence reads: CAWRGTGPNEKLFF. Written as DNA, the CDR3 is TGTGCCTGGAGGGGGACAGGGCCTAATGAAAAACTGTTTTTT.

This rearrangement joins TRBV5-4 to TRBJ1-3; D not resolved. The CDR3 is 15 amino acids. Looked up from germline, CDR1 is SGHNT and CDR2 is YYREEE (reference sequence). Trimming took off 0 bases at V and 5 bases at J, with 12 bases between the two ends. The CDR3 sequence is CASSLGKGRRNTIYF. For the CDR3, the DNA is TGTGCCAGCAGCTTGGGGAAAGGGAGGAGAAACACCATATATTTT.

V gene TRBV7-9 combines with J gene TRBJ2-7; 8 nucleotides agree with TRBD2. CDR3 length: 14 residues. In germline, CDR1 is SEHNR, CDR2 FQNEAQ (reference sequence). V dropped 5 bases and J dropped 2; count of bases not matched to a gene: 5. CDR3 sequence (DNA): TGTGCCAGCAGCCAAGCGGGACTAGCCTACGAGCAGTACTTC. Amino acids: CASSQAGLAYEQYF.

This chain uses TRBV29-1 with TRBJ1-2, with D perhaps matching TRBD1 (6 bases). Deletions cut 7 bases from V and 4 bases from J, with 16 bases between. CDR3 length equals 13 residues. Per the germline V gene, CDR1 is SQVTM and CDR2 is ANQGSEA. The CDR3 sequence is CSAAGGTRYGYTF. In DNA, the CDR3 is TGCAGCGCCGCTGGGGGGACACGCTATGGCTACACCTTC.

The genes are TRBV5-4 and TRBJ1-1; D gene uncertain. Trimming took 3 bases from V and 4 from J, leaving 4 bases between them. Germline CDR1 and CDR2: SGHNT and YYREEE (reference sequence). The CDR3 has 11 residues. The CDR3 loop is CASSSSTEAFF. The DNA of the CDR3 is TGTGCCAGCAGCTCCTCCACTGAAGCTTTCTTT.

The chain recombines TRBV30 with TRBJ2-5, with D perhaps TRBD1 or TRBD2 (5 bases each). The ends were cut back, 5 bases at V and 2 bases at J, with 15 bases in the middle. CDR3 length: 14 residues. Germline CDR1 reads GTSNPN; CDR2 reads SVGIG (reference sequence). Here the CDR3 reads CAWGLGTPQETQYF. CDR3 in DNA: TGTGCCTGGGGACTCGGGACCCCTCAAGAGACCCAGTACTTC.

J is TRBJ1-1 and V is TRBV28, with no clear D. V was shortened by 4 bases and J by 7 bases, with 7 bases between the two germline ends. Germline V CDR1 and CDR2: MDHEN, SYDVKM. CDR3 length: 11 amino acids. CDR3 amino acids: CASSWTDEAFF. The CDR3 nucleotides are TGTGCCAGCAGTTGGACGGATGAAGCTTTCTTT. Full variable domain (missing parts from reference TRBV28 and TRBJ1-1): DVKVTQSSRYLVKRTGEKVFLECVQDMDHENMFWYRQDPGLGLRLIYFSYDVKMKEKGDIPEGYSVSREKKERFSLILESASTNQTSMYLCASSWTDEAFFGQGTRLTVV.

The chain couples TRBV28 to TRBJ2-5, with 9 bases matching TRBD1. This CDR3 is built from 17 residues. Per germline, CDR1 MDHEN and CDR2 SYDVKM. Unmatched junction bases numbered 12, after V lost 3 bases and J lost 4 bases. CDR3 residues: CASSLEHSDRGGETQYF. For the CDR3, the DNA is TGTGCCAGCAGTTTGGAGCATTCGGACAGGGGAGGAGAGACCCAGTACTTC.

The chain couples TRBV7-7 to TRBJ2-3; D is unresolved. The ends were cut back, 1 base at V and 2 bases at J, with 10 bases in the middle. The CDR3 runs to 15 residues. Germline CDR1 reads SSHAT; CDR2 reads FNYEAQ (reference sequence). The CDR3 DNA follows: TGTGCCAGCAGCTTAGGTTTACGGATCACAGATACGCAGTATTTT. Residues: CASSLGLRITDTQYF.

V and J are TRBV6-1 and TRBJ1-2; D is ambiguous. This CDR3 is 16 amino acids long. V lost 3 bases to trimming and J lost 6 bases, with 20 bases between them. Germline CDR1 reads MNHNS; CDR2 reads SASEGT. CDR3 in amino acids: CASSERVHQPRDGYTF. The CDR3 DNA follows: TGTGCCAGCAGTGAGAGGGTTCACCAACCGCGCGATGGCTACACCTTC.